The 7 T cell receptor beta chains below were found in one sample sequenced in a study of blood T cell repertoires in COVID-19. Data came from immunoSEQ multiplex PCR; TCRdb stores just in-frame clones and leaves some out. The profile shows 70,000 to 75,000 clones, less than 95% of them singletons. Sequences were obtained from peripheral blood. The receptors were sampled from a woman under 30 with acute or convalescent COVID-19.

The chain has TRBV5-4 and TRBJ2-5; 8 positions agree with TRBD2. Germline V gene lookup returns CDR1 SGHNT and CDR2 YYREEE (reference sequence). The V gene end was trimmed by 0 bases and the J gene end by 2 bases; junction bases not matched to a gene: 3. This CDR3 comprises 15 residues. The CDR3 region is CASSLGGLDQETQYF. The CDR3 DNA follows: TGTGCCAGCAGCTTGGGGGGACTAGATCAAGAGACCCAGTACTTC.

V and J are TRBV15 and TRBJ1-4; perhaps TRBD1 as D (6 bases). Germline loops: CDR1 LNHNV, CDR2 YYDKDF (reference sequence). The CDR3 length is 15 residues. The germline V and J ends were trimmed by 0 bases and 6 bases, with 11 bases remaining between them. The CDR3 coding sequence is TGTGCCACCAGCAGAGATTTAGGGGGAGATGAAAAACTGTTTTTT. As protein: CATSRDLGGDEKLFF.

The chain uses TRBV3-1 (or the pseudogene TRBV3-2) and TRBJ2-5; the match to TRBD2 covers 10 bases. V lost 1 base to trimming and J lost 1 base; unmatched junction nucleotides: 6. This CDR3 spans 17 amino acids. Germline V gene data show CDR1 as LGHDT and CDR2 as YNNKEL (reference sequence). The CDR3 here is CASSQGIAGGPQETQYF. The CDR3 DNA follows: TGTGCCAGCAGCCAAGGTATAGCGGGAGGACCCCAAGAGACCCAGTACTTC.

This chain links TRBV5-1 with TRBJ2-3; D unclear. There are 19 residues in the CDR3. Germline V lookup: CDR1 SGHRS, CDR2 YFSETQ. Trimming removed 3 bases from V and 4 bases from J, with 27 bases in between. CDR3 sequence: CASSSLSLLPERRPDTQYF. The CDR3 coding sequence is TGCGCCAGCAGCTCCTTGTCTCTGCTTCCTGAACGGCGGCCAGATACGCAGTATTTT. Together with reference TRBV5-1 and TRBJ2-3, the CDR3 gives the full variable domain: KAGVTQTPRYLIKTRGQQVTLSCSPISGHRSVSWYQQTPGQGLQFLFEYFSETQRNKGNFPGRFSGRQFSNSRSEMNVSTLELGDSALYLCASSSLSLLPERRPDTQYFGPGTRLTVL.

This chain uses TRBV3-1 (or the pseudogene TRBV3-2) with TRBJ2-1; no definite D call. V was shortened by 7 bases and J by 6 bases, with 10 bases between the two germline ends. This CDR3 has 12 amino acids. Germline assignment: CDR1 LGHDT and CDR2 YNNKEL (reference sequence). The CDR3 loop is CASILLFNEQFF. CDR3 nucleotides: TGTGCCAGCATCCTCTTATTCAATGAGCAGTTCTTC.

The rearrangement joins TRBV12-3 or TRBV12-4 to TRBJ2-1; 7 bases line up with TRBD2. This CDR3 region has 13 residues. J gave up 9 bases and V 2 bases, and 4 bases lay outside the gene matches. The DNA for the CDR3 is TGTGCCAGCAGTTTACCCCCGGGAGGTGAGCAGTTCTTC. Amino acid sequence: CASSLPPGGEQFF.

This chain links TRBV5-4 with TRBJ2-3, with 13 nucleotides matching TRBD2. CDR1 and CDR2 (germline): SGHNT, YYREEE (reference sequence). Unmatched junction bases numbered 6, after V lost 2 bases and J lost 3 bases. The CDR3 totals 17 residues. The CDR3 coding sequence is TGTGCCAGCAGCTTTTTAGGACTAGCGGGAGTGACAGATACGCAGTATTTT. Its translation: CASSFLGLAGVTDTQYF.